This T cell receptor beta chain was retrieved from a study of neurological immune-mediated disorders. This clonotype has at least ten counts. This CDR3 is 15 amino acids long. Germline-derived CDR1 and CDR2 are SGHRS and YFSETQ. V was cut by 4 bases and J by 5 bases, with 16 bases left in between. As for the cDNA, it was generated by 5'RACE with 10-nucleotide random UMIs. TCRdb analysed the 5' RACE reads with MiXCR anew, one entry per CDR3 protein. Of under 35,000 distinct CDR3 sequences in the sample, less than 1.6% were seen once. Sample: PBMCs. This receptor was taken from a woman aged 25 to 39 with multiple sclerosis. The chain links TRBV5-1 to TRBJ2-1; D is unresolved. The CDR3 region has the DNA TGCGCCAGCAGCCTTCGGGTTGGGATGAACAATGAGCAGTTCTTC. Protein: CASSLRVGMNNEQFF.